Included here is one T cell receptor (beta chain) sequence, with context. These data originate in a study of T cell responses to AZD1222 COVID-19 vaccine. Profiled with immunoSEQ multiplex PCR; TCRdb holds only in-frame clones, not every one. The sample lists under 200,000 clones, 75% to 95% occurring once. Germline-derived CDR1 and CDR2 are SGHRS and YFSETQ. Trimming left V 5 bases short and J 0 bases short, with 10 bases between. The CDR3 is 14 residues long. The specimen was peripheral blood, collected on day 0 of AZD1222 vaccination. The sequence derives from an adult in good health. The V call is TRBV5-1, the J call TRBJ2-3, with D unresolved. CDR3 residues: CASRPGPSTDTQYF. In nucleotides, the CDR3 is TGCGCCAGCAGACCGGGCCCTAGCACAGATACGCAGTATTTT.